This TCR beta chain stems from a study of graft-versus-host responses after intestinal transplantation. Study-wide points: The study associated peak circulating GvH clone levels with early post-transplant HvG declines.

This clone was seen a single time. The antigen is unknown. The method was immunoSEQ multiplex PCR; TCRdb's version includes in-frame clones alone and lacks a portion of them. The sample consists of some 120,000 clones, 90% of them appearing once. From germline, CDR1 is SNHLY and CDR2 FYNNEI. The CDR3 has 12 residues. V was pared by 8 bases and J by 6 bases, with 11 bases between. V is TRBV2 and J is TRBJ1-5; D possibly corresponds to TRBD1 (5 bases). This material consisted of unstimulated CD4+ T cells sorted from spleen or lymph node cells, taken before intestinal transplant. The sequence came from a human donor who received an intestinal transplant. CDR3 residues: CASAGPGQPQHF. The CDR3 region has the DNA TGTGCCAGCGCGGGGCCGGGTCAGCCCCAGCATTTT.